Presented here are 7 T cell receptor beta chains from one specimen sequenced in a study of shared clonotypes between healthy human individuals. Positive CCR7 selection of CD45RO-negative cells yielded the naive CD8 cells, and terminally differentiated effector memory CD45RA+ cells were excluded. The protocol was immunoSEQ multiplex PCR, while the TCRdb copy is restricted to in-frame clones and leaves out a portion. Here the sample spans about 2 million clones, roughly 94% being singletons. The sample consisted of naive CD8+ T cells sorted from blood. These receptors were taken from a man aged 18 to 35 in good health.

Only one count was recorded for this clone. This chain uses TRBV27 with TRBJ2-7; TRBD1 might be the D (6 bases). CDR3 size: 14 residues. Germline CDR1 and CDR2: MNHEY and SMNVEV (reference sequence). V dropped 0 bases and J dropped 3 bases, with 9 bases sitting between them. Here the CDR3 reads CASSLSEQGYEQYF. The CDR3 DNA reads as TGTGCCAGCAGTTTATCGGAACAGGGCTACGAGCAGTACTTC.

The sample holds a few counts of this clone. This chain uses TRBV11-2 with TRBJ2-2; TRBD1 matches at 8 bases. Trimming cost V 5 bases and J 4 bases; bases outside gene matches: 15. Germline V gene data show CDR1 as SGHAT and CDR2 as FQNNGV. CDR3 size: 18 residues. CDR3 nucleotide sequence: TGTGCCAGCAGCCCGGGACCAATGCAGGGGGCAGGCACCGGGGAGCTGTTTTTT. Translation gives CASSPGPMQGAGTGELFF.

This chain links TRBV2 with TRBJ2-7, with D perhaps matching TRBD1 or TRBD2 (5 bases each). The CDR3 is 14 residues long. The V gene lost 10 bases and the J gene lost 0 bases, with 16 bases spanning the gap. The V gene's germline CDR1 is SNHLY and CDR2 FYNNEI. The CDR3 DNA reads TGTGCCATATCGGGGACCGAGAGCTCCTACGAGCAGTACTTC. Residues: CAISGTESSYEQYF. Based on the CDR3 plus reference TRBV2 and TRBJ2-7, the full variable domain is EPEVTQTPSHQVTQMGQEVILRCVPISNHLYFYWYRQILGQKVEFLVSFYNNEISEKSEIFDDQFSVERPDGSNFTLKIRSTKLEDSAMYFCAISGTESSYEQYFGPGTRLTVT.

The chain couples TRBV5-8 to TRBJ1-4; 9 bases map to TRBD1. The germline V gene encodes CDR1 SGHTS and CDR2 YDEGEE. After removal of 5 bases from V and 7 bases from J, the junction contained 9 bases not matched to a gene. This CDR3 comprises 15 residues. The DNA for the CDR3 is TGTGCCAGCAGTCCAACTACAGGGGGCGGTGAAAAACTGTTTTTT. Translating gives CASSPTTGGGEKLFF. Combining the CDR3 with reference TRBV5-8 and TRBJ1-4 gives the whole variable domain EAGVTQSPTHLIKTRGQQATLRCSPISGHTSVYWYQQALGLGLQFLLWYDEGEERNRGNFPPRFSGRQFPNYSSELNVNALELEDSALYLCASSPTTGGGEKLFFGSGTQLSVL.

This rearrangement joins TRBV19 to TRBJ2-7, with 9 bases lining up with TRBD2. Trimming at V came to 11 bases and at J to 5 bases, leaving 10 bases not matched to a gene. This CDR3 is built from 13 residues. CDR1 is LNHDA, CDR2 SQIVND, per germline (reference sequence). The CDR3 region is CAPGREGPHEQYF. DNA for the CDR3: TGTGCCCCCGGGCGGGAGGGCCCCCACGAGCAGTACTTC.

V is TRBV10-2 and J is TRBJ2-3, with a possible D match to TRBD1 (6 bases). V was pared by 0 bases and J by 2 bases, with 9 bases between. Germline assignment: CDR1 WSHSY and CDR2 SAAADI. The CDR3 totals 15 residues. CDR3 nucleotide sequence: TGCGCCAGCAGTGAGTCGGGGGCGACCACAGATACGCAGTATTTT. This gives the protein CASSESGATTDTQYF.

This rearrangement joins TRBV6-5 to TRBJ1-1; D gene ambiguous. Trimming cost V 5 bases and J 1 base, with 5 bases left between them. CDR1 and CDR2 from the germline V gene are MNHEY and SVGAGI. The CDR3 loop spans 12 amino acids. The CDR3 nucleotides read TGTGCCAGCAGTGGCGGGAACACTGAAGCTTTCTTT. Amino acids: CASSGGNTEAFF.